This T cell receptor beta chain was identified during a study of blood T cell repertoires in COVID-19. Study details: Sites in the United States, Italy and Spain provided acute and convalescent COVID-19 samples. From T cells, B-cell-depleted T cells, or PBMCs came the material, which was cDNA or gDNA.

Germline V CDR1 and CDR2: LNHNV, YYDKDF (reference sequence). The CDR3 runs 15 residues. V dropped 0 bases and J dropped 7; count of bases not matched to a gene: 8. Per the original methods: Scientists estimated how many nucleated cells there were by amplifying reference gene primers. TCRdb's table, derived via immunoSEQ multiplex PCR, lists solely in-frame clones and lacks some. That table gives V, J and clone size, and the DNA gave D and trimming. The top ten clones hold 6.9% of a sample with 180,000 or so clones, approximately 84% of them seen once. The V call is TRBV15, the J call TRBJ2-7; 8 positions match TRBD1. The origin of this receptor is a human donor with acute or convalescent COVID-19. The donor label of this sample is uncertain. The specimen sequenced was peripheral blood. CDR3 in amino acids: CATSRDRTGYEEQYF. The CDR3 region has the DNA TGTGCCACCAGCAGAGATCGGACAGGGTACGAGGAGCAGTACTTC.